This T cell receptor (beta chain) was documented in a study of regulatory T cells in long-lasting Graves disease. Germline assignment: CDR1 SEHNR and CDR2 FQNEAQ (reference sequence). This CDR3 region has 13 residues. Deletions cut 10 bases from V and 5 bases from J, with 17 bases between. Construction of TCR beta libraries relied on iRepertoire HTBI primers and on Arm-PCR targeting CDR3 regions. TCRdb ran MiXCR on the multiplex PCR reads and lists one entry per CDR3 protein. Of 360,000 or so distinct CDR3 sequences listed, about a sixth are singletons. Findings and caveats of the study: TRBV28 was favored in persistent disease, as were TRBJ1-2 and TRBJ2-5.

As for time point: newly diagnosed GD, antithyroid drugs for less than 3 months. PBMC-extracted RNA yielded the TCR library. A blood draw put around 9.3 milliliters of peripheral blood into EDTA tubes. There are many counts of this clonotype. Its antigen is still unknown. The same sample was also used in a study of T cells in Graves' hyperthyroidism and ophthalmopathy. As that study records: Onset of ophthalmopathy came a median 6.5 months after the model predicted it.

This sequence was found in a woman between 18 and 30 years old with Graves disease. Sequenced material: peripheral blood mononuclear cells (PBMCs), taken at new diagnosis, from a patient treated with antithyroid drugs. The V and J genes are TRBV7-9 and TRBJ2-5; a weak D match, TRBD2 (5 bases). For the CDR3, the DNA is TGTGCCACCAAACCTACCGGGGAGGAGACCCAGTACTTC. Residues: CATKPTGEETQYF.